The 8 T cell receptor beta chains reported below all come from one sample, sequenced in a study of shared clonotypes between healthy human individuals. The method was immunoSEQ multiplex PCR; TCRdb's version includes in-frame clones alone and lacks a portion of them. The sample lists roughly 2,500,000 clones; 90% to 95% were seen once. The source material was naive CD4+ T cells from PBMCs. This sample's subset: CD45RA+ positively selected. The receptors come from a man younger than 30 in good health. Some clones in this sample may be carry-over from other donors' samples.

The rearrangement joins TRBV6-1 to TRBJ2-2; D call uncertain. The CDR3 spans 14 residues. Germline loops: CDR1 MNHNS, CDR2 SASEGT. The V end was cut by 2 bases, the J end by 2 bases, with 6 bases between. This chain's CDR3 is CASSEISNTGELFF. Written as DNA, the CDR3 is TGTGCCAGCAGTGAAATCTCTAACACCGGGGAGCTGTTTTTT.

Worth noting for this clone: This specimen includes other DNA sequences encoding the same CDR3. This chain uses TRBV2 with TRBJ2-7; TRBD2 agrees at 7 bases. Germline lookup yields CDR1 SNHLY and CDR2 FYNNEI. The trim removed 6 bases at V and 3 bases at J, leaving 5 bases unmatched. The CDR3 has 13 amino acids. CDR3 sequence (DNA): TGTGCCAGCAGCGCAGGCGGGGGCTACGAGCAGTACTTC. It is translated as CASSAGGGYEQYF.

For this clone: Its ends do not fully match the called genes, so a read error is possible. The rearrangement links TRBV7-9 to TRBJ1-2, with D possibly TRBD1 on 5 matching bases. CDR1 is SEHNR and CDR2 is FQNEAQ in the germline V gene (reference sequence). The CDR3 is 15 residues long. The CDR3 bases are TGTGCCAGCAGCTTAGGCAGGGCGTCGGACTATGGCTACATCTTC. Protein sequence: CASSLGRASDYGYIF.

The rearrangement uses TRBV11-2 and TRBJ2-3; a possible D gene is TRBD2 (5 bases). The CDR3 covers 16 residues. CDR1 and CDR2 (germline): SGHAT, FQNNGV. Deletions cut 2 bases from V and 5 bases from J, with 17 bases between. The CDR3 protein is CASSLSGTYLLDTQYF. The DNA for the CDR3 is TGTGCCAGCAGCTTAAGCGGAACCTACCTGTTAGATACGCAGTATTTT.

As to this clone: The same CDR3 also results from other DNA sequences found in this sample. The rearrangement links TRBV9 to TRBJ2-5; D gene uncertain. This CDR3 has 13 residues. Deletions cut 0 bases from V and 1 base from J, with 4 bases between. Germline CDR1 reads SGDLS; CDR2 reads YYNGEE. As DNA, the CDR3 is TGTGCCAGCAGCGTAGGACTCCAAGAGACCCAGTACTTC. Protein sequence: CASSVGLQETQYF.

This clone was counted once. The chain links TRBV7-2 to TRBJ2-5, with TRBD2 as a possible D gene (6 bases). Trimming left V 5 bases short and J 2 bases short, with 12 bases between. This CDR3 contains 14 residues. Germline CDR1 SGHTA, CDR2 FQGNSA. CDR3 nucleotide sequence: TGTGCCAGCAGCCGCCCGGGGAGGCAAGAGACCCAGTACTTC. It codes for CASSRPGRQETQYF. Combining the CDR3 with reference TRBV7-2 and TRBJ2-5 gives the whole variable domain GAGVSQSPSNKVTEKGKDVELRCDPISGHTALYWYRQSLGQGLEFLIYFQGNSAPDKSGLPSDRFSAERTGGSVSTLTIQRTQQEDSAVYLCASSRPGRQETQYFGPGTRLLVL.

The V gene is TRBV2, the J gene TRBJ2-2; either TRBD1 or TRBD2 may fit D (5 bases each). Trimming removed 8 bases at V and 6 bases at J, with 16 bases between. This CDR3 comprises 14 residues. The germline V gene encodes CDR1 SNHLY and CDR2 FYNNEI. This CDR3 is CASVRESLAGELFF. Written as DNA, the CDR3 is TGTGCCAGCGTCAGGGAGAGCCTGGCCGGGGAGCTGTTTTTT.

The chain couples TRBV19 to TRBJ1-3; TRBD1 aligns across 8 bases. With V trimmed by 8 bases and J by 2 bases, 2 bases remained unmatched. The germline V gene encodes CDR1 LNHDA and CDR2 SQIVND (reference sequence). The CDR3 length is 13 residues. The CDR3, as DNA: TGTGCCAGTGAGGACAGGGCTGGAAACACCATATATTTT. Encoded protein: CASEDRAGNTIYF. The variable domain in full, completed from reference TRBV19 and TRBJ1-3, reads DGGITQSPKYLFRKEGQNVTLSCEQNLNHDAMYWYRQDPGQGLRLIYYSQIVNDFQKGDIAEGYSVSREKKESFPLTVTSAQKNPTAFYLCASEDRAGNTIYFGEGSWLTVV.